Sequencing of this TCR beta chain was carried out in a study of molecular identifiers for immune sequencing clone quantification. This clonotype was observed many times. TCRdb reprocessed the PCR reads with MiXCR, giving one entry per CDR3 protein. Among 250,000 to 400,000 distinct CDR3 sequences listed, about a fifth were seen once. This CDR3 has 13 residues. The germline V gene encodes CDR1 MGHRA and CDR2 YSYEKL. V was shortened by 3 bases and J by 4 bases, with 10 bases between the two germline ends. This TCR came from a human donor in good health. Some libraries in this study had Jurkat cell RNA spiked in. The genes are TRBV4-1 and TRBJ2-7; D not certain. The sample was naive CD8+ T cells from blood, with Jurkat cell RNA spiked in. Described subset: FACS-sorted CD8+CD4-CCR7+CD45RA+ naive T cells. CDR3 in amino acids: CASSQASGYEQYF. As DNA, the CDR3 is TGCGCCAGCAGCCAGGCCAGTGGTTACGAGCAGTACTTC.